This entry features one T cell receptor beta chain sequence. Its antigen remains unknown. Germline CDR1 LNHDA, CDR2 SQIVND (reference sequence). Losses at the gene ends were 4 bases for V and 5 bases for J; bases not matched to a gene: 4. The CDR3 has 13 amino acids. The PCR made use of 60 Vbeta and 13 Jbeta primers. Original analysis: About 11 million of the roughly 77 million unique TCR beta chains counted in a later analysis were shared. Some clones are missing from TCRdb's copy, which holds only in-frame ones; the method was immunoSEQ multiplex PCR. The DNA gave D and trimming, while V, J and clone size come from that table. Of 95,000 to 150,000 clones listed, less than 80% are singletons. This sample is drawn from a study of cytomegalovirus exposure and HLA in healthy donors. Study-wide findings and caveats: TCR beta V segments were, for the most part, productive about 87% or about 30% of the time in an earlier analysis. In a later analysis, TCR beta V- and J-gene trimming showed a link to a missense DCLRE1C variant. Excluded: some indistinguishable V segments such as TRBV6-2 and TRBV6-3.

The sequencing input was PBMCs. The chain couples TRBV19 to TRBJ1-1; TRBD1 matches 7 bases. This TCR was sampled from a man between 35 and 55 years old in good health and CMV-seropositive. As DNA, the CDR3 is TGTGCCAGTAGTACGACAGGGCAAACTGAAGCTTTCTTT. The encoded protein is CASSTTGQTEAFF. Combining the CDR3 with reference TRBV19 and TRBJ1-1 gives the whole variable domain DGGITQSPKYLFRKEGQNVTLSCEQNLNHDAMYWYRQDPGQGLRLIYYSQIVNDFQKGDIAEGYSVSREKKESFPLTVTSAQKNPTAFYLCASSTTGQTEAFFGQGTRLTVV.